Listed here are 7 T cell receptor beta chains from one sample, sequenced in a study of T cells in Graves' hyperthyroidism and ophthalmopathy. Amplified regions were TCR beta CDR3 sequences from RNA transcripts. HTBI primers drove first-round RT-PCR of the TCR CDR3. TCRdb processed the multiplex PCR reads anew with MiXCR; each CDR3 protein has one entry. Of hundreds of thousands of distinct CDR3 sequences listed, 15% to 20% are singletons. The sequenced sample was blood. Receptors originate from a woman in her forties or fifties with Graves' hyperthyroidism that later progressed to Graves' ophthalmopathy.

The CDR3 sequence: CATSRGRGQGREQYF. CDR3 coding DNA: TGTGCCACCAGCAGAGGACGAGGACAGGGACGCGAGCAGTACTTC. The chain joins TRBV15 to TRBJ2-7, with 8 positions matching TRBD1. Germline loops: CDR1 LNHNV, CDR2 YYDKDF (reference sequence). Trimming took 1 base from V and 6 from J; bases not matched to a gene: 8. The CDR3 is 15 residues long.

The chain couples TRBV3-1 to TRBJ2-2; D might be TRBD1 (6 bases). This CDR3 region has 16 residues. The germline V gene encodes CDR1 LGHDT and CDR2 YNNKEL (reference sequence). Between the trimmed V and J ends, which lost 0 bases and 0 bases, there was a span of 8 bases. The CDR3 region is CASSQDPGANTGELFF. The CDR3 DNA follows: TGTGCCAGCAGCCAAGATCCAGGGGCGAACACCGGGGAGCTGTTTTTT.

A word on this clonotype: This sequence may be a read error, since a much larger clone differs from it by one base. V and J are TRBV5-5 and TRBJ2-5, with D tentatively TRBD2 (6 bases). V dropped 4 bases and J dropped 0 bases, with 16 bases sitting between them. The CDR3 runs 16 residues. CDR1 and CDR2 from the germline V gene are SGHKS and YYEKEE (reference sequence). The CDR3 sequence is CASSPRRGKYQETQYF. The DNA for the CDR3 is TGTGCCAGCAGCCCCCGACGGGGGAAGTACCAAGAGACCCAGTACTTC.

This clonotype was detected only a few times. The chain employs TRBV24-1 and TRBJ1-1; D gene unclear. Germline loops: CDR1 KGHDR, CDR2 SFDVKD. With 9 bases removed from V and 0 bases from J, the gap between germline ends came to 7 bases. The CDR3 sequence is 12 residues long. The CDR3 here is CATLTLNTEAFF. CDR3 DNA sequence: TGTGCCACCTTGACTTTGAACACTGAAGCTTTCTTT.

The DNA for the CDR3 is TGCAGTGCTAGAGGACAGGGGACCCGGCTCACAGATACGCAGTATTTT. This codes for CSARGQGTRLTDTQYF. The rearrangement joins TRBV20-1 to TRBJ2-3, with 8 nucleotides matching TRBD1. The CDR3 is 16 amino acids. V shed 1 base, J shed 2 bases, and the junction held 8 bases outside the gene matches. Germline values: CDR1 DFQATT, CDR2 SNEGSKA (reference sequence).

This clonotype was seen a handful of times. V is TRBV12-3 or TRBV12-4 and J is TRBJ1-6; D might be TRBD1 (6 bases). V lost 5 bases, J lost 7 bases, and 15 bases lay in between. The CDR3 sequence is 15 residues long. The CDR3 DNA reads as TGTGCCAGCAGTATCTCTGGACAGTTAAATTCACCCCTCCACTTT. Translated, it gives CASSISGQLNSPLHF.

This clonotype showed up many times. The chain combines TRBV11-2 with TRBJ2-7; 8 nucleotides agree with TRBD1. Germline lookup yields CDR1 SGHAT and CDR2 FQNNGV. This CDR3 is 16 amino acids long. V shed 1 base and J 1 base; nucleotides not matched to a gene: 6. The DNA of the CDR3 is TGTGCCAGCAGCTTAGTAGGTCGGACAGGGTCCTACGAGCAGTACTTC. Protein: CASSLVGRTGSYEQYF.